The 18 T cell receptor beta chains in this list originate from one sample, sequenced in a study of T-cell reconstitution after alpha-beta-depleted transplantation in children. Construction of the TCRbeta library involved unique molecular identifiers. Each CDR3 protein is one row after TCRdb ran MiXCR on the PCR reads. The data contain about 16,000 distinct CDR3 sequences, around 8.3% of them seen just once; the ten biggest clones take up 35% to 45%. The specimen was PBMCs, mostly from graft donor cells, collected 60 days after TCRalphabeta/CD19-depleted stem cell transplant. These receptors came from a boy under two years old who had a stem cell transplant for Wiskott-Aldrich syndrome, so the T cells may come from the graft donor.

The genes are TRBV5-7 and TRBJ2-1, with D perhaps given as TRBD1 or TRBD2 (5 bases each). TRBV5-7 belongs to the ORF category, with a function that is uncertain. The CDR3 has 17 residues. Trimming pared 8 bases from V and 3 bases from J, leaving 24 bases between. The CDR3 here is CARGPGSVSSNYNEQFF. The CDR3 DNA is TGTGCCAGGGGCCCAGGGAGCGTGAGCTCAAACTACAATGAGCAGTTCTTC.

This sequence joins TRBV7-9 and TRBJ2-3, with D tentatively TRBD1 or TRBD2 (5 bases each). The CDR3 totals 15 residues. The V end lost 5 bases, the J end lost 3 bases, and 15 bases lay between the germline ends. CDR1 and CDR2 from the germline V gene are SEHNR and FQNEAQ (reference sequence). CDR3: CASSIGDRGTDTQYF. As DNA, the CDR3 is TGTGCCAGCAGCATTGGGGACCGGGGTACAGATACGCAGTATTTT.

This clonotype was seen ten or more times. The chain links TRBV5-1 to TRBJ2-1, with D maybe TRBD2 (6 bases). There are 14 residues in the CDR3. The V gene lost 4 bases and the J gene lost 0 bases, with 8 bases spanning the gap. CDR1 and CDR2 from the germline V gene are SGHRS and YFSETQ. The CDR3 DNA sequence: TGCGCCAGCAGCCCGGGACTCTCCTACAATGAGCAGTTCTTC. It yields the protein CASSPGLSYNEQFF.

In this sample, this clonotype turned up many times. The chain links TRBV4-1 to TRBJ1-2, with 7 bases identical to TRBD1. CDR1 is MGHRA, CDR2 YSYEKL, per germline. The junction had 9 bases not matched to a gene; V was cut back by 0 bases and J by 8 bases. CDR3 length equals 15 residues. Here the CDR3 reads CASSQDRDSERGYTF. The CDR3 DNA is TGCGCCAGCAGCCAAGATAGGGACAGCGAGAGGGGCTACACCTTC.

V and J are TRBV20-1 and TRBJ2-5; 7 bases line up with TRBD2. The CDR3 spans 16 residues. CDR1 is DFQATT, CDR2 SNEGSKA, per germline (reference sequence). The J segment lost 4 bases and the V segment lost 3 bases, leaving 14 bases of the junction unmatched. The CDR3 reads CSASALWGRARETQYF. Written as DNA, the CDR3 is TGCAGTGCTAGCGCCCTATGGGGGAGGGCTCGAGAGACCCAGTACTTC.

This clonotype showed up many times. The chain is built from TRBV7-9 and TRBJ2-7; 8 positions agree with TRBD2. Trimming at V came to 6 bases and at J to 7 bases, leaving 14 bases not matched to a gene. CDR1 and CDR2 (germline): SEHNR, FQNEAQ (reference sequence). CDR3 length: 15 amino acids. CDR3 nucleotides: TGTGCCAGCAGTCTGGTCGGCGGGAGGAGTTGGGAGCAGTACTTC. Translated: CASSLVGGRSWEQYF.

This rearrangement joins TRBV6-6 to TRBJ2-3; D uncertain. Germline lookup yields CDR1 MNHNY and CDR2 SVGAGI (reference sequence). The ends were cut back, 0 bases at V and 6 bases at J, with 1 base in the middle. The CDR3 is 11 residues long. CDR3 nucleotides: TGTGCCAGCAGTTACTCGGATACGCAGTATTTT. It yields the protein CASSYSDTQYF.

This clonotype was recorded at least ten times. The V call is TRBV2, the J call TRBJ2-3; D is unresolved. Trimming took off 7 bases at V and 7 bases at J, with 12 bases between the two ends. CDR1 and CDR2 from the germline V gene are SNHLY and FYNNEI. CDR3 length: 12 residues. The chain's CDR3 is CASKRGQYTQYF. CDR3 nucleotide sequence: TGTGCCAGCAAGAGAGGCCAATATACGCAGTATTTT.

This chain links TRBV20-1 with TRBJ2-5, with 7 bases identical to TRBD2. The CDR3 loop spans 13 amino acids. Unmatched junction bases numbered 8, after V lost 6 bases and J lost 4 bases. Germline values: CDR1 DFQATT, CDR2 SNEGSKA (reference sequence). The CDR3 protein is CSAREARGETQYF. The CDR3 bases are TGCAGTGCCCGGGAGGCTAGAGGAGAGACCCAGTACTTC.

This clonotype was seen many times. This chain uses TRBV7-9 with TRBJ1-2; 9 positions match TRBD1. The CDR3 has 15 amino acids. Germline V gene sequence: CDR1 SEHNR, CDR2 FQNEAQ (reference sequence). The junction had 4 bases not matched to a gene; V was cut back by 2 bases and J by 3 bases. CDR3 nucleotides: TGTGCCAGCAGCTTATTTACAGGGGGCGACTATGGCTACACCTTC. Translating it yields CASSLFTGGDYGYTF.

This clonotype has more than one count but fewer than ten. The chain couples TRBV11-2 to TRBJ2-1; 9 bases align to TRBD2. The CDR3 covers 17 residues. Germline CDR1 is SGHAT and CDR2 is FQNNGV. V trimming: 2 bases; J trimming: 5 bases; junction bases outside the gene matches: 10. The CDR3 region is CASSLKLLREGDNEQFF. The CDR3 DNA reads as TGTGCCAGCAGCTTAAAGTTGCTGCGGGAGGGGGACAATGAGCAGTTCTTC.

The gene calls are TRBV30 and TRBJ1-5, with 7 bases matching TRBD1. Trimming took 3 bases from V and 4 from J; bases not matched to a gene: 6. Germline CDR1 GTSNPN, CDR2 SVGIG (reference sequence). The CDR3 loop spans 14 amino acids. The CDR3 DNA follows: TGTGCCTGGAGCCGAGGGACAGCGAATCAGCCCCAGCATTTT. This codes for CAWSRGTANQPQHF.

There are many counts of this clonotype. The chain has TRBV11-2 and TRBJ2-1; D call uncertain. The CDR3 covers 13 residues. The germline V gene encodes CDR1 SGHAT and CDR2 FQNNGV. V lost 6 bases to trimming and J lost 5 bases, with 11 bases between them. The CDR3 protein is CASRLSSDNEQFF. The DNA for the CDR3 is TGTGCCAGCAGACTATCCTCAGACAATGAGCAGTTCTTC.

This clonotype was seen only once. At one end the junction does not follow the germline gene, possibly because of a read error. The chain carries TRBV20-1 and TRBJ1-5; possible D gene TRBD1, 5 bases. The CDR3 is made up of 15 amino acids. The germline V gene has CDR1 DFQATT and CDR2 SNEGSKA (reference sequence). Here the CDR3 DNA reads TGCTGTGCTAGAGGTAGGGACGTAACCACCCCCGCCCAGCATTTT. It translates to CCARGRDVTTPAQHF.

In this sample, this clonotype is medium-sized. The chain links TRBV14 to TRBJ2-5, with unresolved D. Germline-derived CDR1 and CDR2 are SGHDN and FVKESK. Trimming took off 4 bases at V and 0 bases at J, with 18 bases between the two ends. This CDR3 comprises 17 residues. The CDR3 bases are TGTGCCAGCAGCCTCCTTCGAACGCCTCTGTACCAAGAGACCCAGTACTTC. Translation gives CASSLLRTPLYQETQYF.

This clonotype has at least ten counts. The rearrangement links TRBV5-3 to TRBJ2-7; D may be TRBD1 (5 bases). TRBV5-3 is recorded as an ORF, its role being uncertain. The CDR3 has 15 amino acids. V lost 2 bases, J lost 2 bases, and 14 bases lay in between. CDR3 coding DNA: TGTGCCAGAAGCTTTCCGGTCAGGGCGACCTACGAGCAGTACTTC. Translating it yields CARSFPVRATYEQYF.

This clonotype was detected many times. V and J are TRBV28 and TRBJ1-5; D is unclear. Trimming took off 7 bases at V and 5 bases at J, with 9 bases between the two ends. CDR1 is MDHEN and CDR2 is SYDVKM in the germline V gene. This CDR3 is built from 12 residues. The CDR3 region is CASTSLHQPQHF. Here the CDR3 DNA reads TGTGCCAGCACCTCTCTACATCAGCCCCAGCATTTT.

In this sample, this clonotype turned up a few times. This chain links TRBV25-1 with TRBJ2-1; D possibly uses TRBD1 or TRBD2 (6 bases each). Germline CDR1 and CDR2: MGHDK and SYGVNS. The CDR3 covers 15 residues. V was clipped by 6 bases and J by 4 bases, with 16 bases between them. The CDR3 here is CASSFGGQLYNEQFF. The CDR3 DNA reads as TGTGCCAGCAGCTTCGGGGGCCAGCTATACAATGAGCAGTTCTTC.